The entry below gives a single T cell receptor (beta chain) sequence along with its context. Among Cohort 3 donors, those recovered had two negative PCRs, clearance, or symptom resolution. Germline V CDR1 and CDR2: ENHRY, SYGVKD. V lost 11 bases to trimming and J lost 0 bases, with 10 bases between them. This CDR3 has 12 amino acids. Produced via immunoSEQ multiplex PCR; TCRdb's table is partial and in-frame only. The table includes around 300,000 clones, around 88% detected once. The sample is drawn from a study of blood T cell repertoires in COVID-19. This chain joins TRBV10-3 and TRBJ1-1; D may be TRBD1 (5 bases). The sample comprised PBMCs or T cells enriched from blood (not recorded which). This sequence was found in a woman aged 40 to 49 who had recovered from COVID-19. This chain's CDR3 is CASGTVNTEAFF. CDR3 nucleotides: TGTGCCTCCGGGACTGTGAACACTGAAGCTTTCTTT.